This passage covers 31 T cell receptor beta chains from one sample sequenced in a study of shared clonotypes between healthy human individuals (TCRdb year 2020). Libraries were built with the immunoSEQ multiplex PCR assay. In TCRdb, the immuneACCESS table is reduced to in-frame sequences with V and J assigned. These tables do not hold every clone; where another copy was compared, an unresolved V gene accounts for under half, and the others remain unexplained. The sample includes approximately 710,000 clones, with 90% observed a single time. 34% of the sample rests with the top ten. The source material was memory CD8+ T cells from PBMCs. The cell subset or site label on this specimen signifies: CD45RO+ cells pooled with CCR7-negative TemRA cells. Source of these receptors: a man in his late teens or twenties in good health. Some clones in this sample may be carry-over from other donors' samples.

The chain combines TRBV7-9 with TRBJ1-6; 12 bases are a match to TRBD1. The CDR3 contains 15 residues. J lost 9 bases, V lost 4 bases, and 4 bases had no gene match. Germline-derived CDR1 and CDR2 are SEHNR and FQNEAQ (reference sequence). CDR3 in DNA: TGTGCCAGCAGCTCGGGACAGGGGGCTCGTTCACCCCTCCACTTT. Protein sequence: CASSSGQGARSPLHF.

The chain joins TRBV28 to TRBJ2-1; no firm D call. Trimming removed 3 bases at V and 2 bases at J, with 11 bases between. This CDR3 contains 15 residues. Germline CDR1 is MDHEN and CDR2 is SYDVKM. CDR3 DNA sequence: TGTGCCAGCAGTTTCCTCTCAATGCCCTACAATGAGCAGTTCTTC. Translating it yields CASSFLSMPYNEQFF.

This rearrangement joins TRBV27 to TRBJ2-2; tentatively, D is TRBD1 or TRBD2 (5 bases each). V was pared by 4 bases and J by 6 bases, with 6 bases between. Germline values: CDR1 MNHEY, CDR2 SMNVEV (reference sequence). The length of the CDR3 is 12 residues. The CDR3 region is CASSWGPGELFF. The CDR3 DNA follows: TGTGCCAGCAGTTGGGGACCCGGGGAGCTGTTTTTT.

V usage is TRBV6-5 and J usage is TRBJ2-1; the D is unclear. CDR3 length equals 13 residues. Germline assignment: CDR1 MNHEY and CDR2 SVGAGI. V lost 0 bases and J 7 bases, leaving 7 bases between the germline ends. This chain's CDR3 is CASSYSIRNEQFF. The CDR3 DNA follows: TGTGCCAGCAGTTACTCGATCAGGAATGAGCAGTTCTTC.

The rearrangement links TRBV27 to TRBJ2-1, with no clear D. Looked up from germline, CDR1 is MNHEY and CDR2 is SMNVEV (reference sequence). V shed 0 bases and J shed 3 bases, with 15 bases lying between them. The CDR3 extends over 17 amino acids. The CDR3 reads CASSLSESAAYYNEQFF. The CDR3 coding sequence is TGTGCCAGCAGTTTATCGGAAAGCGCGGCGTACTACAATGAGCAGTTCTTC.

V gene TRBV29-1 combines with J gene TRBJ2-7; the D is unclear. The CDR3 has 13 amino acids. Germline CDR1 and CDR2: SQVTM and ANQGSEA. V gave up 5 bases and J gave up 3 bases, with 14 bases separating them. The CDR3 coding sequence is TGCAGCGTTTTAAGTGAAACCAACTACGAGCAGTACTTC. Translation: CSVLSETNYEQYF.

This rearrangement joins TRBV6-5 to TRBJ2-5, with TRBD1 matching over 8 bases. Per the germline V gene, CDR1 is MNHEY and CDR2 is SVGAGI. J gave up 4 bases and V 6 bases, and 10 bases lay outside the gene matches. The CDR3 runs 15 residues. DNA of the CDR3: TGTGCCAGCAGCCACATGACAGGGGTGGGAGAGACCCAGTACTTC. Residues: CASSHMTGVGETQYF.

The rearrangement uses TRBV27 and TRBJ1-5; D remains ambiguous. Germline CDR1 is MNHEY and CDR2 is SMNVEV (reference sequence). This CDR3 is 14 amino acids long. The V end lost 5 bases, the J end lost 1 base, and 9 bases lay between the germline ends. Here the CDR3 reads CASSPTRSNQPQHF. The CDR3 nucleotides read TGTGCCAGCAGTCCAACACGGAGCAATCAGCCCCAGCATTTT.

The chain joins TRBV5-5 to TRBJ1-2; D is undetermined. Germline CDR1 SGHKS, CDR2 YYEKEE (reference sequence). The CDR3 sequence is 13 residues long. V was clipped by 4 bases and J by 2 bases, with 9 bases between them. The CDR3 loop is CASSPGRNYGYTF. DNA for the CDR3: TGTGCCAGCAGCCCCGGGAGGAACTATGGCTACACCTTC. The full variable domain, completed using reference TRBV5-5 and TRBJ1-2, is DAGVTQSPTHLIKTRGQQVTLRCSPISGHKSVSWYQQVLGQGPQFIFQYYEKEERGRGNFPDRFSARQFPNYSSELNVNALLLGDSALYLCASSPGRNYGYTFGSGTRLTVV.

With respect to this clone: Other nucleotide sequences in the sample specify the same CDR3. The genes are TRBV27 and TRBJ2-7, with a tentative D call TRBD1 (5 bases). This CDR3 has 13 residues. Germline V gene sequence: CDR1 MNHEY, CDR2 SMNVEV (reference sequence). V was pared by 2 bases and J by 1 base, with 6 bases between. As DNA, the CDR3 is TGTGCCAGCAGTTTACCAGGGTCCTACGAGCAGTACTTC. Translated, it gives CASSLPGSYEQYF.

This clone showed up just once. The chain recombines TRBV28 with TRBJ2-1, with 11 bases fitting TRBD2. The J segment lost 5 bases and the V segment lost 1 base, leaving 1 base of the junction unmatched. The CDR3 has 15 residues. From germline, CDR1 is MDHEN and CDR2 SYDVKM. CDR3 loop: CASSLLLAGDNEQFF. The CDR3 nucleotides are TGTGCCAGCAGTTTATTACTAGCGGGGGACAATGAGCAGTTCTTC.

In DNA, the CDR3 is TGTGCCAGCAGTTTATTGCGGGGGGGGGCGCGCGAGCAGTACTTC. This encodes CASSLLRGGAREQYF. This chain links TRBV27 with TRBJ2-7; the match to TRBD2 covers 9 bases. J was trimmed by 6 bases and V by 1 base; bases with no gene match: 7. From germline, CDR1 is MNHEY and CDR2 SMNVEV (reference sequence). This CDR3 contains 15 residues.

The V gene is TRBV27, the J gene TRBJ1-2; 7 bases match TRBD1. Germline trimming cut 6 bases from V and 2 bases from J; bases unmatched to any gene: 6. This CDR3 region has 14 residues. The V gene's germline CDR1 is MNHEY and CDR2 SMNVEV (reference sequence). The CDR3 is CASRQPGQNYGYTF. In DNA form, the CDR3 reads TGTGCCAGCAGGCAACCGGGACAGAACTATGGCTACACCTTC.

The chain couples TRBV5-1 to TRBJ2-1, with TRBD2 identical over 8 bases. Germline loops: CDR1 SGHRS, CDR2 YFSETQ. The CDR3 consists of 17 residues. The V segment lost 2 bases and the J segment 4 bases; nucleotides outside the gene matches: 11. The DNA for the CDR3 is TGCGCCAGCAGCTTAAGACTAGCGCCAGCCCAATACAATGAGCAGTTCTTC. It yields the protein CASSLRLAPAQYNEQFF.

V is TRBV5-1 and J is TRBJ2-7, with TRBD1 as a possible D gene (6 bases). There are 14 residues in the CDR3. The germline gives CDR1 SGHRS, CDR2 YFSETQ. V shed 2 bases and J shed 2 bases, with 11 bases lying between them. The DNA of the CDR3 is TGCGCCAGCAGCTTCCGGGACACCGCCTACGAGCAGTACTTC. Translation: CASSFRDTAYEQYF.

This clone was seen a handful of times. This chain uses TRBV7-6 with TRBJ2-2; 8 bases line up with TRBD2. The V segment lost 1 base and the J segment 7 bases; nucleotides outside the gene matches: 8. Germline V gene lookup returns CDR1 SGHVS and CDR2 FNYEAQ. The CDR3 contains 16 residues. The CDR3: CASSLEKRESNGELFF. CDR3 DNA: TGTGCCAGCAGCTTAGAAAAGCGGGAGTCCAACGGGGAGCTGTTTTTT.

In this sample, this clone turned up once. The chain is built from TRBV7-9 and TRBJ1-2, with D unresolved. This CDR3 comprises 16 residues. Trimming took off 1 base at V and 4 bases at J, with 16 bases between the two ends. Germline V gene lookup returns CDR1 SEHNR and CDR2 FQNEAQ (reference sequence). The CDR3 here is CASSLVLDIRTYGYTF. The DNA of the CDR3 is TGTGCCAGCAGCTTAGTCTTAGACATTAGGACCTATGGCTACACCTTC.

This chain uses TRBV21-1 with TRBJ2-7; TRBD2, as called in the table, went unchecked against the DNA. TRBV21-1 is classified as a pseudogene. CDR3 size: 18 residues. This chain's CDR3 is CASSKVWRRTLCDYEQYF. The CDR3 nucleotides read TGTGCCAGCAGCAAAGTTTGGCGTCGGACTCTTTGTGACTACGAGCAGTACTTC.

The chain is built from TRBV28 and TRBJ1-4; 7 positions agree with TRBD1. The germline gives CDR1 MDHEN, CDR2 SYDVKM. This CDR3 is built from 15 residues. The V gene end was trimmed by 5 bases and the J gene end by 5 bases; junction bases not matched to a gene: 8. The CDR3 region is CASSPWDRRNEKLFF. DNA for the CDR3: TGTGCCAGCAGTCCGTGGGACAGAAGAAATGAAAAACTGTTTTTT.

This clone was recorded only once. The rearrangement links TRBV7-3 to TRBJ2-1; 7 bases match TRBD2. The CDR3 sequence is 17 residues long. Per the germline V gene, CDR1 is SGHTA and CDR2 is FQGTGA. The V and J ends lost 4 bases and 4 bases, in that order; junction bases with no gene match: 13. The CDR3 DNA follows: TGTGCCAGCAGCTCTGGCTTTCGCGGGAGCTTTTACAATGAGCAGTTCTTC. Translating gives CASSSGFRGSFYNEQFF.

The rearrangement joins TRBV6-5 to TRBJ1-1; no firm D call. The CDR3 is 12 residues long. Trimming pared 11 bases from V and 1 base from J, leaving 11 bases between. CDR1 MNHEY and CDR2 SVGAGI come from the germline V gene. CDR3 in amino acids: CAQREGNTEAFF. DNA for the CDR3: TGTGCCCAGAGAGAGGGGAACACTGAAGCTTTCTTT.

This rearrangement joins TRBV9 to TRBJ2-1, with TRBD2 matching 13 bases. The CDR3 runs 16 residues. Germline lookup yields CDR1 SGDLS and CDR2 YYNGEE. V was pared by 4 bases and J by 7 bases, with 8 bases of the junction left unmatched. The CDR3 DNA reads as TGTGCCAGCAGCATACTAGCGGGAGGGCCTGGGAATGAGCAGTTCTTC. Its protein product is CASSILAGGPGNEQFF.

The J gene is TRBJ2-7, the V gene TRBV14; weak D call: TRBD1 (7 bases). This CDR3 contains 15 residues. The germline V and J ends were trimmed by 1 base and 3 bases, with 13 bases remaining between them. Germline V gene data show CDR1 as SGHDN and CDR2 as FVKESK. CDR3 DNA: TGTGCCAGCAGCCAAGTCGCAGGGGGGCTCTACGAGCAGTACTTC. It codes for CASSQVAGGLYEQYF.

This clone was picked up one time. The chain combines TRBV28 with TRBJ1-5; D is unclear. V lost 6 bases and J lost 0, with 6 bases in between. Germline CDR1 reads MDHEN; CDR2 reads SYDVKM. The CDR3 totals 13 residues. The CDR3 region has the DNA TGTGCCAGCAGAGCTCGTAGCAATCAGCCCCAGCATTTT. Its protein product is CASRARSNQPQHF.

This CDR3 is CAARDHSYEQYF. In nucleotides, the CDR3 is TGTGCGGCCCGGGATCACTCCTACGAGCAGTACTTC. This chain connects TRBV30 to TRBJ2-7, with D perhaps matching TRBD2 (5 bases). CDR3 length: 12 amino acids. Looked up from germline, CDR1 is GTSNPN and CDR2 is SVGIG (reference sequence).

The genes are TRBV27 and TRBJ2-7; TRBD2 matches at 7 bases. Germline CDR1 MNHEY, CDR2 SMNVEV (reference sequence). This CDR3 has 15 amino acids. The J segment lost 4 bases and the V segment lost 5 bases, leaving 11 bases of the junction unmatched. The CDR3 coding sequence is TGTGCCAGCAGTGCCACTCTAGCGGAGGAGTACGAGCAGTACTTC. Protein product: CASSATLAEEYEQYF.

The chain carries TRBV5-1 and TRBJ2-7, with 11 positions matching TRBD2. This CDR3 has 15 amino acids. Germline CDR1 and CDR2: SGHRS and YFSETQ. Trimming took 5 bases from V and 5 from J; bases not matched to a gene: 9. CDR3 coding DNA: TGCGCCAGCAGGGTAGCGGGAGGGCTCTCTGACGAGCAGTACTTC. Translating gives CASRVAGGLSDEQYF.

The gene calls are TRBV28 and TRBJ2-2, with 7 bases fitting TRBD1. The CDR3 runs 14 residues. In germline, CDR1 is MDHEN, CDR2 SYDVKM. V was clipped by 5 bases and J by 6 bases; unmatched bases: 6. CDR3 in amino acids: CASSEGAFPGELFF. The CDR3 DNA sequence: TGTGCCAGCAGTGAGGGGGCCTTCCCCGGGGAGCTGTTTTTT.

The sample holds one count of this clone. This chain connects TRBV15 to TRBJ1-3; no clear D gene. The CDR3 runs to 17 residues. Per the germline V gene, CDR1 is LNHNV and CDR2 is YYDKDF (reference sequence). Between the trimmed V and J ends, which lost 0 bases and 0 bases, there was a span of 12 bases. The CDR3: CATSRDRPNSSGNTIYF. In DNA, the CDR3 is TGTGCCACCAGCAGAGATCGTCCAAATAGCTCTGGAAACACCATATATTTT.

CDR3 in DNA: TGTGCCAGCGGTGCCCGGGGTAGTACCTACGAGCAGTACTTC. Protein product: CASGARGSTYEQYF. V is TRBV6-1 and J is TRBJ2-7; weak D call: TRBD2 (5 bases). The CDR3 spans 14 residues. Per germline, CDR1 MNHNS and CDR2 SASEGT. V was shortened by 8 bases and J by 2 bases, with 16 bases between the two germline ends.

This clone is a singleton in its sample. The chain carries TRBV28 and TRBJ2-5; 7 bases line up with TRBD1. Germline lookup yields CDR1 MDHEN and CDR2 SYDVKM. The V gene end was trimmed by 5 bases and the J gene end by 1 base; junction bases not matched to a gene: 10. The CDR3 covers 16 residues. The CDR3 reads CASSIPQTGPQETQYF. CDR3 nucleotides: TGTGCCAGCAGTATCCCGCAGACAGGGCCCCAAGAGACCCAGTACTTC.